The rows below give T cell receptor beta chains drawn from one sample of a study of blood T cell repertoires in COVID-19. Clones were read by immunoSEQ multiplex PCR, and TCRdb kept only the in-frame ones, dropping some. The sample includes 100,000 to 150,000 clones, about nine tenths of them seen just once. Material: peripheral blood. These receptors came from a woman aged 70-85 years with COVID-19, enrolled during active disease. Each CDR3 is given with its conserved first and last residue. A D gene is named only where the DNA matches it firmly. Not every row has a clone size; where given, it reads once, few, many or a size class.

V	D	J	size	DNA	CDR3
TRBV30	NA	TRBJ1-2	NA	TGTGCCTGGAGTGTATCAGAAAACTATGGCTACACCTTC	CAWSVSENYGYTF
TRBV15	NA	TRBJ2-2	NA	TGTGCCACCAGCAGAGGGTTGAGTATAACCGTCGGGGAGCTGTTTTTT	CATSRGLSITVGELFF
TRBV11-3	NA	TRBJ2-6	NA	TGTGCCAGCAGCCCGGGTTATAACTCTGGGGCCAACGTCCTGACTTTC	CASSPGYNSGANVLTF
TRBV4-2	NA	TRBJ1-5	few	TGTGCCAGCAGCCAAGATCCGGCAGGGTCGAATCAGCCCCAGCATTTT	CASSQDPAGSNQPQHF
TRBV18	TRBD1	TRBJ2-5	NA	TGTGCCAGCTCACCAGGGACAGGGGGCGAGGAGACCCAGTACTTC	CASSPGTGGEETQYF
TRBV5-1	NA	TRBJ2-3	NA	TGCGCCAGCAGCTCCGCTGAGTATACGCAGTATTTT	CASSSAEYTQYF
TRBV11-2	TRBD2	TRBJ2-2	few	TGTGCCAGCATTGCGGGGGGCGATTTCTCCGGGGAGCTGTTTTTT	CASIAGGDFSGELFF
TRBV18	TRBD1	TRBJ1-1	NA	TGTGCCAGCTCATCCACCGGGACAGCAACCAACACTGAAGCTTTCTTT	CASSSTGTATNTEAFF
TRBV5-6	NA	TRBJ1-4	NA	TGTGCCAGCAGCTTGTGGAGCGGGGTGGAGGTTGAAAAACTGTTTTTT	CASSLWSGVEVEKLFF
TRBV27	NA	TRBJ1-5	NA	TGTGCCAGCAGTTCGAGACCCCAAGGGGATCAGCCCCAGCATTTT	CASSSRPQGDQPQHF
TRBV6-5	TRBD1	TRBJ2-7	NA	TGTGCCAGCACCCGACAGGGGACCTCCTACGAGCAGTACTTC	CASTRQGTSYEQYF
TRBV11-3	NA	TRBJ2-2	NA	TGTGCCAGCAGCTTAGGACAATCGAACACCGGGGAGCTGTTTTTT	CASSLGQSNTGELFF
TRBV5-1	NA	TRBJ1-1	NA	TGCGCCAGCAGCTTGGCCGGCGGTTCAGATACTTTCTTT	CASSLAGGSDTFF
TRBV2	NA	TRBJ1-1	NA	TGTGCCAGCACCAAGGACTGGCTACAGAACACTGAAGCTTTCTTT	CASTKDWLQNTEAFF
TRBV18	TRBD1	TRBJ1-2	NA	TGTGCCAGCTCACCACCTGAGGCAGGGGGTGGCTACACCTTC	CASSPPEAGGGYTF
TRBV2	NA	TRBJ2-5	NA	TGTGCCAGCACGTTTAAAGAGACCCAGTACTTC	CASTFKETQYF